The T cell receptor (beta chain) described here comes from a study of T cell responses to AZD1222 COVID-19 vaccine. This clone was detected only once. Its antigen is as yet unknown. V was shortened by 5 bases and J by 5 bases, with 13 bases between the two germline ends. CDR1 SGHTA and CDR2 FQGNSA come from the germline V gene. CDR3 length: 14 residues. Repertoires were generated with immunoSEQ multiplex PCR, while TCRdb's copy carries only in-frame clones and drops some. The table includes about 140,000 clones, roughly 90% detected once. General observations from the study: Two doses of AZD1222 preceded a rise in Spike-specific TCR breadth and depth.

J is TRBJ1-5 and V is TRBV7-2; D may be TRBD1 (5 bases). This specimen consisted of peripheral blood, obtained on day 0 of AZD1222 vaccination. The sequence was collected from an adult in good health. CDR3 nucleotides: TGTGCCAGCAGCCCTCGGCAGGGCTATCAGCCCCAGCATTTT. It yields the protein CASSPRQGYQPQHF.